This record concerns one T cell receptor beta chain sequence. One end of the junction does not line up with germline, which may come from a read error. This specimen belongs to a study of Graves' ophthalmopathy and Graves' hyperthyroidism. Hyperthyroidism patients were newly diagnosed, under 2 months' duration, aged 18 to 65. Germline assignment: CDR1 LNHDA and CDR2 SQIVND (reference sequence). The CDR3 is 15 amino acids. RNA transcripts served as template for amplifying TCR beta CDR3 sequences. The first-round RT-PCR employed HTBI primers together with the Qiagen OneStep RT-PCR kit. A multiplex PCR was then performed as the second round. One entry per CDR3 protein, called by TCRdb with MiXCR from the multiplex PCR reads. The sample yields around 1.1 million distinct CDR3 sequences, approximately 35% seen once.

The source material was peripheral blood or thyroid tissue (not recorded which). The TCR comes from an adult man with Graves' hyperthyroidism. V is TRBV19 and J is TRBJ2-6; possibly TRBD1 for D (6 bases). CDR3 loop: CASSSLGGQMNTEAF. CDR3 coding DNA: TGTGCCAGTAGCAGCCTGGGCGGACAGATGAACACTGAAGCTTTC. The full variable domain, its missing parts supplied by reference TRBV19 and TRBJ2-6, is DGGITQSPKYLFRKEGQNVTLSCEQNLNHDAMYWYRQDPGQGLRLIYYSQIVNDFQKGDIAEGYSVSREKKESFPLTVTSAQKNPTAFYLCASSSLGGQMNTEAFGAGSRLTVL.